This T cell receptor (beta chain) is drawn from a study of long-term antiretroviral therapy in people with HIV. General study points: Following ART, diversity rose but still fell short of transplant donor controls. Researchers lacked any data on ART adherence, viral resistance or therapy changes.

This was the immunoSEQ v3.0 assay at survey level. The method was immunoSEQ multiplex PCR; TCRdb's version includes in-frame clones alone and lacks a portion of them. The sample has around 40,000 clones; about 88% are singletons. The CDR3 runs 12 residues. There was at least one pre-ART PBMC sample for each donor, plus at least two post-ART PBMC samples. With regard to this clone: Its antigen is undetermined.

The starting material was unsorted PBMCs, obtained just before starting antiretroviral therapy. This TCR was recovered from a woman aged 18-29 years with HIV. This chain connects TRBV21-1 to TRBJ2-7; the listed D gene, TRBD1, was not tested against the DNA. TRBV21-1 corresponds to a pseudogene. CDR3 nucleotide sequence: TGTGCCAGCAGCAGAGACAGGGCCGAGCAGTACTTC. The encoded protein is CASSRDRAEQYF.